One and the same sample provided the 14 T cell receptor beta chains below, sequenced in a study of quantifying T cell responses using KT2 cells. Study-level information: RNA was reverse transcribed with TCR alpha and beta constant-region primers.

Each cDNA got a UMI-containing oligo ligated at its 3' end. First-round PCR used three to five cycles and beta primers RC1.1 and RC1.2 covering TRBC1 and TRBC2. TCRdb ran MiXCR on the UMI-ligation and nested PCR reads and lists one entry per CDR3 protein. The table includes 50,000 to 70,000 distinct CDR3 sequences, around an eighth detected once. Sequencing was carried out using PBMCs spiked with cells of the T cell clone KT2. All receptors derive from a human donor.

This clonotype was seen a few times. The rearrangement uses TRBV4-1 and TRBJ2-5, with D unresolved. CDR3 size: 13 residues. V was clipped by 2 bases and J by 5 bases, with 9 bases between them. CDR1 MGHRA and CDR2 YSYEKL come from the germline V gene. CDR3 nucleotides: TGCGCCAGCAGCCAATGGGTAGGGGAGACCCAGTACTTC. Translated: CASSQWVGETQYF.

This clonotype was recorded a few times. V and J are TRBV5-1 and TRBJ2-5; 14 bases map to TRBD2. J was trimmed by 5 bases and V by 4 bases; bases with no gene match: 13. The CDR3 extends over 18 amino acids. Per germline, CDR1 SGHRS and CDR2 YFSETQ. The CDR3 spells CASSLFGLAGGSQETQYF. CDR3 DNA: TGCGCCAGCAGCCTCTTCGGACTAGCGGGGGGATCCCAGGAGACCCAGTACTTC.

This clonotype was counted a few times. The rearrangement links TRBV20-1 to TRBJ1-1, with 7 nucleotides matching TRBD1. Germline-derived CDR1 and CDR2 are DFQATT and SNEGSKA (reference sequence). The J segment lost 5 bases and the V segment lost 5 bases, leaving 14 bases of the junction unmatched. CDR3 size: 15 residues. The CDR3 protein is CSAPGGQAIETEAFF. In nucleotides, the CDR3 is TGCAGTGCTCCCGGCGGACAGGCAATTGAGACTGAAGCTTTCTTT.

The DNA of the CDR3 is TGTGCCAGCAGCTTAGATTGGGGAAACAATGAGCAGTTCTTC. This codes for CASSLDWGNNEQFF. This chain joins TRBV11-2 and TRBJ2-1; D is ambiguous. With 0 bases removed from V and 5 bases from J, the gap between germline ends came to 8 bases. CDR3 length equals 14 residues. The germline V gene encodes CDR1 SGHAT and CDR2 FQNNGV.

This clonotype was recorded a few times. The chain combines TRBV20-1 with TRBJ1-3; D is perhaps TRBD1 (6 bases). The CDR3 loop spans 15 amino acids. In germline, CDR1 is DFQATT, CDR2 SNEGSKA (reference sequence). The V and J ends lost 5 bases and 0 bases respectively, with 14 bases between them. As DNA, the CDR3 is TGCAGTGCTGACCCAGGGGTCCTCTCTGGAAACACCATATATTTT. Translation: CSADPGVLSGNTIYF.

Note on this clonotype: The junction departs from the called germline gene at one end, perhaps through a read error. The chain couples TRBV7-2 to TRBJ2-7; 12 nucleotides match TRBD2. The CDR3 spans 14 residues. Germline assignment: CDR1 SGHTA and CDR2 FQGNSA. The DNA of the CDR3 is TGTGCCAGCAGCCTAGCGGGAGGGCTCTACGAGCAGTACTTC. Its translation: CASSLAGGLYEQYF.

J is TRBJ1-1 and V is TRBV20-1; 10 bases match TRBD1. The V gene end was trimmed by 3 bases and the J gene end by 0 bases; junction bases not matched to a gene: 4. This CDR3 region has 15 residues. Germline assignment: CDR1 DFQATT and CDR2 SNEGSKA (reference sequence). The CDR3 protein is CSASDRGRLNTEAFF. DNA for the CDR3: TGCAGTGCTAGCGACAGGGGGCGACTGAACACTGAAGCTTTCTTT.

A few counts support this clonotype. This chain joins TRBV7-9 and TRBJ2-7; 7 bases line up with TRBD1. The CDR3 spans 15 residues. The V gene end was trimmed by 4 bases and the J gene end by 4 bases; junction bases not matched to a gene: 10. CDR1 SEHNR and CDR2 FQNEAQ come from the germline V gene (reference sequence). CDR3: CASSSTSDRRYEQYF. CDR3 in DNA: TGTGCCAGCAGCTCAACTTCGGACAGGAGGTACGAGCAGTACTTC.

This clonotype has a count of ten or more. The chain employs TRBV7-9 and TRBJ1-1; TRBD1 agrees at 11 bases. This CDR3 contains 16 residues. With 2 bases clipped from V and 7 bases from J, the junction kept 9 bases outside the gene matches. CDR1 is SEHNR, CDR2 FQNEAQ, per germline (reference sequence). The CDR3 here is CASSLPEGQGVGEAFF. The CDR3 DNA is TGTGCCAGCAGCTTACCAGAGGGACAGGGGGTTGGTGAAGCTTTCTTT.

The rearrangement joins TRBV18 to TRBJ1-4, with a possible D match to TRBD1 (6 bases). Between the trimmed V and J ends, which lost 3 bases and 6 bases, there was a span of 14 bases. Germline V gives CDR1 KGHSH, CDR2 LQKENI. The CDR3 sequence is 15 residues long. CDR3 residues: CASSPQTGDDEKLFF. DNA for the CDR3: TGTGCCAGCTCACCCCAGACAGGAGATGATGAAAAACTGTTTTTT.

This chain links TRBV12-3 or TRBV12-4 with TRBJ2-5, with D hard to call. V lost 3 bases to trimming and J lost 2 bases, with 13 bases between them. CDR3 length: 15 amino acids. CDR3 region: CASSFIERRQETQYF. In DNA form, the CDR3 reads TGTGCCAGCAGTTTCATCGAGAGGCGGCAAGAGACCCAGTACTTC.

This clonotype was observed a few times. This chain joins TRBV7-2 and TRBJ1-1, with 7 bases fitting TRBD1. CDR3 size: 12 residues. Germline CDR1 and CDR2: SGHTA and FQGNSA. The junction had 8 bases not matched to a gene; V was cut back by 5 bases and J by 11 bases. In DNA form, the CDR3 reads TGTGCCAGCAGCATTGACAGGGTCGAGGCTTTCTTT. Translation: CASSIDRVEAFF.

This clonotype came up a few times. The V call is TRBV5-1, the J call TRBJ1-3; D unclear. The ends were cut back, 5 bases at V and 3 bases at J, with 12 bases in the middle. Germline CDR1 is SGHRS and CDR2 is YFSETQ. This CDR3 contains 14 residues. The CDR3 DNA reads TGCGCCAGCAGTCAGGTATCGGGTGGAAACACCATATATTTT. It specifies CASSQVSGGNTIYF.

This clonotype was counted only a few times. The genes are TRBV4-2 and TRBJ2-1, with TRBD2 matching over 14 bases. V trimming: 3 bases; J trimming: 9 bases; junction bases outside the gene matches: 4. Germline CDR1 and CDR2: LGHNA and YNFKEQ. The CDR3 totals 15 residues. The CDR3 DNA reads TGTGCCAGCAGCCAGGGACTAGCGGGAGCTGCTGAGCAGTTCTTC. It specifies CASSQGLAGAAEQFF.